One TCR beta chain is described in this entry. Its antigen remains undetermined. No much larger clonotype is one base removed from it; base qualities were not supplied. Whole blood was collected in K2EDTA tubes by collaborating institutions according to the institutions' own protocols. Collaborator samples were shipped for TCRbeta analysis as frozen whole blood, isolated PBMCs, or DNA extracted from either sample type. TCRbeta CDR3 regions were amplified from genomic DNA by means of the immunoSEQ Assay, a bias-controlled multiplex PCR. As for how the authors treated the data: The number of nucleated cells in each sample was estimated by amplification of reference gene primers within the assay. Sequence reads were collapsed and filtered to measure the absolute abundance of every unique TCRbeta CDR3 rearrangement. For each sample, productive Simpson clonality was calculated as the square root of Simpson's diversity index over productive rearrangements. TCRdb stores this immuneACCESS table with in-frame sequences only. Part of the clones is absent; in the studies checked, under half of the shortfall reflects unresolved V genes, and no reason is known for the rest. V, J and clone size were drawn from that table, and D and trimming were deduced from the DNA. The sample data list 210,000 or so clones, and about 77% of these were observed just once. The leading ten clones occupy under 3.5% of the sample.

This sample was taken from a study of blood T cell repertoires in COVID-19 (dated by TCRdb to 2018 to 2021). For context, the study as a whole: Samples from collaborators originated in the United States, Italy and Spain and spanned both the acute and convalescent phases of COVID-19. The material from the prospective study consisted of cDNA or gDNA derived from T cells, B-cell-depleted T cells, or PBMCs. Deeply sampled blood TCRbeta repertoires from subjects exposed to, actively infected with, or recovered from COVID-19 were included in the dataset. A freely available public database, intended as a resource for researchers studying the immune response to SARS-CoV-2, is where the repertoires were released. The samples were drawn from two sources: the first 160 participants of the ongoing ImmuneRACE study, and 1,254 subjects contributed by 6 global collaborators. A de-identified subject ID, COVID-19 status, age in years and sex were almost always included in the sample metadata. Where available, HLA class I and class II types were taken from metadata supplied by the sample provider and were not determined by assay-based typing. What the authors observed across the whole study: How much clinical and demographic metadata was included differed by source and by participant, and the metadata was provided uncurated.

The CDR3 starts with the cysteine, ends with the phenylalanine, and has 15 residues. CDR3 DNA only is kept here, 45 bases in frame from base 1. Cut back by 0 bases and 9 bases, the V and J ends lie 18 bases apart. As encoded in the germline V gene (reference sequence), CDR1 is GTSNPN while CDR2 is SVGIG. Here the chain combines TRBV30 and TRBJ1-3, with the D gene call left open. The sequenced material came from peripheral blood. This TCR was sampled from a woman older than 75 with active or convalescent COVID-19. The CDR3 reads CAWSVLSGSLGTIYF. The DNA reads TGTGCCTGGAGTGTATTATCCGGGTCGTTAGGCACCATATATTTT.